Below, 22 T cell receptor beta chains from the same sample are listed, as sequenced in a study of human T cells and chemical hapten exposure. One entry per CDR3 protein results from TCRdb running MiXCR on the RACE reads. This sample yields around 260,000 distinct CDR3 sequences, of which roughly 8.9% are seen a single time; 2.3% belongs to the top ten. Time point noted: pre-sensitization, week 0. Treatment here: therapeutic diphenylcyclopropenone sensitization with weekly scalp DPC. The material was whole blood, obtained in connection with sensitization to the hapten diphenylcyclopropenone (DPC). The receptor source for this set is a woman aged 35 to 49 with alopecia areata. Some clones in this sample may be carry-over from other donors' samples.

Only a few counts were recorded for this clonotype. The rearrangement links TRBV6-2 or TRBV6-3 to TRBJ2-7; perhaps TRBD2 as D (5 bases). Germline V gene lookup returns CDR1 MNHEY and CDR2 SVGEGT. This CDR3 is built from 13 residues. Deletions cut 2 bases from V and 2 bases from J, with 7 bases between. This CDR3 reads CASSYSGAYEQYF. CDR3 DNA: TGTGCCAGCAGTTACAGCGGAGCCTACGAGCAGTACTTC.

This clonotype was detected many times. This chain uses TRBV11-3 with TRBJ2-1, with a tentative D call TRBD1 (6 bases). CDR3 length: 17 residues. Germline V gives CDR1 SGHNT, CDR2 YENEEA. The V gene lost 6 bases and the J gene lost 0 bases, with 18 bases spanning the gap. CDR3 sequence (DNA): TGTGCCAGCAGTAATACGGGACATTCAAGCTCCTACAATGAGCAGTTCTTC. It yields the protein CASSNTGHSSSYNEQFF.

This sequence joins TRBV20-1 and TRBJ2-5; D possibly uses TRBD1 or TRBD2 (6 bases each). The germline gives CDR1 DFQATT, CDR2 SNEGSKA (reference sequence). V lost 4 bases, J lost 7 bases, and 16 bases lay in between. The CDR3 is made up of 13 amino acids. The CDR3 reads CSATRGPRGTQYF. CDR3 in DNA: TGCAGTGCTACCCGGGGGCCCCGAGGGACCCAGTACTTC.

This clonotype was seen ten or more times. The rearrangement joins TRBV4-3 to TRBJ2-1, with 9 bases identical to TRBD2. Losses at the gene ends were 0 bases for V and 5 bases for J; bases not matched to a gene: 11. Germline V CDR1 and CDR2: LGHNA, YSLEER. This CDR3 is 18 amino acids long. Here the CDR3 reads CASSQEFGLAGPDNEQFF. As DNA, the CDR3 is TGCGCCAGCAGCCAAGAATTCGGGCTAGCGGGGCCCGACAATGAGCAGTTCTTC.

This clonotype was seen many times. The rearrangement links TRBV4-3 to TRBJ1-6, with D possibly being TRBD1 (5 bases). This CDR3 contains 15 residues. The germline CDR1 and CDR2 sequences are LGHNA and YSLEER. Trimming stripped 0 bases from V and 7 bases from J, with 10 bases between. CDR3 in DNA: TGCGCCAGCAGCCAAGATCTGGGGGGGAATTCACCCCTCCACTTT. Amino acids: CASSQDLGGNSPLHF.

This clonotype has ten or more counts. The chain recombines TRBV12-3 or TRBV12-4 with TRBJ1-5; D is uncertain. The germline V and J ends were trimmed by 6 bases and 5 bases, with 11 bases remaining between them. This CDR3 contains 13 residues. This CDR3 is CASSPSGHQPQHF. In DNA, the CDR3 is TGTGCCAGCAGCCCCTCGGGCCATCAGCCCCAGCATTTT.

V usage is TRBV12-3 or TRBV12-4 and J usage is TRBJ2-3; possibly TRBD2 for D (6 bases). The V and J ends lost 2 bases and 5 bases respectively, with 8 bases between them. The CDR3 is 13 residues long. The CDR3 region is CASSLLGGDTQYF. CDR3 nucleotide sequence: TGTGCCAGCAGTTTACTCGGGGGAGATACGCAGTATTTT.

The table lists this clonotype with a few counts. This chain uses TRBV27 with TRBJ1-3, with unresolved D. With 6 bases removed from V and 4 bases from J, the gap between germline ends came to 16 bases. The germline V gene has CDR1 MNHEY and CDR2 SMNVEV (reference sequence). This CDR3 region has 15 residues. CDR3 in amino acids: CASSSLGGGGNTIYF. CDR3 nucleotide sequence: TGTGCCAGCAGCTCCCTAGGTGGAGGGGGAAACACCATATATTTT.

In its sample, this clonotype was seen many times. This rearrangement joins TRBV6-1 to TRBJ1-2; D unclear. The length of the CDR3 is 13 residues. Trimming stripped 3 bases from V and 3 bases from J, with 8 bases between. Looked up from germline, CDR1 is MNHNS and CDR2 is SASEGT. The CDR3 sequence: CASSERQDYGYTF. Written as DNA, the CDR3 is TGTGCCAGCAGTGAGAGGCAGGACTATGGCTACACCTTC.

Only a few counts were recorded for this clonotype. J is TRBJ2-1 and V is TRBV12-3 or TRBV12-4; D is perhaps TRBD2 (5 bases). There are 14 residues in the CDR3. Between the trimmed V and J ends, which lost 3 bases and 6 bases, there was a span of 12 bases. This CDR3 reads CASSLRALFNEQFF. CDR3 DNA sequence: TGTGCCAGCAGTTTGCGGGCACTATTCAATGAGCAGTTCTTC.

This clonotype was found many times. This sequence joins TRBV5-1 and TRBJ2-3; D is tentatively TRBD1 or TRBD2 (5 bases each). V was pared by 1 base and J by 1 base, with 16 bases between. This CDR3 is built from 17 residues. CDR1 and CDR2 from the germline V gene are SGHRS and YFSETQ. DNA for the CDR3: TGCGCCAGCAGCTTGAGGCCAGGGACCCCTGGCACAGATACGCAGTATTTT. Translated: CASSLRPGTPGTDTQYF. Complete variable domain (other parts from reference TRBV5-1 and TRBJ2-3): KAGVTQTPRYLIKTRGQQVTLSCSPISGHRSVSWYQQTPGQGLQFLFEYFSETQRNKGNFPGRFSGRQFSNSRSEMNVSTLELGDSALYLCASSLRPGTPGTDTQYFGPGTRLTVL.

This clonotype was detected a few times. V and J are TRBV28 and TRBJ2-6; 9 bases line up with TRBD1. Germline CDR1 reads MDHEN; CDR2 reads SYDVKM. The J segment lost 4 bases and the V segment lost 7 bases, leaving 8 bases of the junction unmatched. There are 16 residues in the CDR3. The CDR3 reads CASNDRTGAGANVLTF. The CDR3 DNA follows: TGTGCCAGCAACGACCGGACAGGGGCGGGGGCCAACGTCCTGACTTTC.

This clonotype was seen more than once but under ten times. The chain joins TRBV12-3 or TRBV12-4 to TRBJ2-3; D unresolved. Between the trimmed V and J ends, which lost 3 bases and 1 base, there was a span of 11 bases. The CDR3 spans 15 residues. The chain's CDR3 is CASSFHFTGTDTQYF. In DNA form, the CDR3 reads TGTGCCAGCAGTTTTCACTTCACGGGCACAGATACGCAGTATTTT.

In DNA, the CDR3 is TGTGCCAGCAGCTTCGGGCCCGCGAGGGATGAAAAACTGTTTTTT. This encodes CASSFGPARDEKLFF. The chain has TRBV5-6 and TRBJ1-4, with D uncertain. With 2 bases removed from V and 6 bases from J, the gap between germline ends came to 14 bases. The CDR3 runs 15 residues. The germline V gene has CDR1 SGHDT and CDR2 YYEEEE.

This clonotype showed up many times. The chain carries TRBV27 and TRBJ2-2, with 7 bases identical to TRBD1. CDR1 and CDR2 from the germline V gene are MNHEY and SMNVEV (reference sequence). The trim removed 5 bases at V and 4 bases at J, leaving 4 bases unmatched. The CDR3 sequence is 14 residues long. CDR3 sequence reads: CASSRQGPTGELFF. As DNA, the CDR3 is TGTGCCAGCAGTAGACAGGGACCCACCGGGGAGCTGTTTTTT.

This clonotype was seen a handful of times. The rearrangement joins TRBV12-3 or TRBV12-4 to TRBJ1-5; 8 bases match TRBD1. J gave up 0 bases and V 5 bases, and 6 bases lay outside the gene matches. The CDR3 has 16 residues. DNA of the CDR3: TGTGCCAGCAGTGATTGGACAGGGAATAGCAATCAGCCCCAGCATTTT. This gives the protein CASSDWTGNSNQPQHF.

This clonotype was observed a few times. This chain uses TRBV12-3 or TRBV12-4 with TRBJ1-1; D uncertain. The length of the CDR3 is 13 residues. The germline V and J ends were trimmed by 0 bases and 11 bases, with 13 bases remaining between them. This chain's CDR3 is CASSLATTTMAFF. DNA of the CDR3: TGTGCCAGCAGTTTAGCTACGACAACGATGGCTTTCTTT.

This clonotype has just a few counts. This chain connects TRBV28 to TRBJ1-2; TRBD1 agrees at 12 bases. The trim removed 5 bases at V and 7 bases at J, leaving 11 bases unmatched. The length of the CDR3 is 16 residues. CDR1 is MDHEN, CDR2 SYDVKM, per germline. In nucleotides, the CDR3 is TGTGCCAGCAGTGCTCCCCCGGGACAGGGGGCAAGTGGCTACACCTTC. Protein sequence: CASSAPPGQGASGYTF.

The chain combines TRBV6-2 or TRBV6-3 with TRBJ2-7; D not resolved. The CDR3 runs 15 residues. In germline, CDR1 is MNHEY, CDR2 SVGEGT. Trimming took 8 bases from V and 1 from J, leaving 18 bases between them. CDR3 in amino acids: CASSLERSPSYEQYF. CDR3 DNA sequence: TGTGCCAGCTCCTTGGAGAGGTCCCCTTCCTACGAGCAGTACTTC.

This clonotype was counted between two and nine times. The V gene is TRBV28, the J gene TRBJ2-7, with D perhaps TRBD2 (6 bases). Trimming removed 5 bases at V and 0 bases at J, with 14 bases between. The CDR3 sequence is 15 residues long. Germline V gives CDR1 MDHEN, CDR2 SYDVKM. CDR3 loop: CASSIRRGISYEQYF. Here the CDR3 DNA reads TGTGCCAGCAGTATAAGGCGCGGGATCTCCTACGAGCAGTACTTC. Filled out from reference TRBV28 and TRBJ2-7, the complete variable domain reads DVKVTQSSRYLVKRTGEKVFLECVQDMDHENMFWYRQDPGLGLRLIYFSYDVKMKEKGDIPEGYSVSREKKERFSLILESASTNQTSMYLCASSIRRGISYEQYFGPGTRLTVT.

V and J are TRBV5-1 and TRBJ2-5, with TRBD2 matching 8 bases. This CDR3 has 13 amino acids. Germline CDR1 is SGHRS and CDR2 is YFSETQ. Trimming at V came to 6 bases and at J to 3 bases, leaving 4 bases not matched to a gene. The CDR3 nucleotides read TGCGCCAGCACCCGTAGCGGGGAAGAGACCCAGTACTTC. Its protein is CASTRSGEETQYF.

The CDR3 spells CASSLVGGLAQHF. The CDR3 nucleotides read TGTGCCAGCAGTTTAGTAGGGGGGTTGGCCCAGCATTTT. The V gene is TRBV12-3 or TRBV12-4, the J gene TRBJ1-5; D perhaps matches TRBD1 (6 bases). This CDR3 has 13 amino acids. The V end lost 1 base, the J end lost 11 bases, and 12 bases lay between the germline ends.